These T cell receptor beta chains were read from a single sample in a study of pediatric ulcerative colitis. Here immunoSEQ multiplex PCR was the method, and the copy in TCRdb shows in-frame clones only, minus some. This sample has about 5,200 clones, with 89% found just once. The sequenced material came from blood. These receptors were collected from a boy younger than 18 with mild ulcerative colitis. Both conserved end residues are trimmed from each CDR3.

CDR3 length,J gene,V gene,CDR3 protein
11,TRBJ1-1,TRBV28,AGGQGAVAEAF
13,TRBJ2-1,TRBV6-4,ASSDSLAGNNEQF
12,TRBJ2-7,TRBV6-1,ASSETDPTGEQY
15,TRBJ2-7,TRBV5-1,ASSPSVSGLGSYEQY
14,TRBJ2-7,TRBV19,ASTTTGTSGQVEQY
12,TRBJ2-7,TRBV5-1,ASSPSERVSEQY
9,TRBJ1-1,TRBV11-2,ASSSQVEAF
11,TRBJ1-1,TRBV6-6,ASSYGYYTEAF
16,TRBJ2-3,TRBV12-5,ASGLVLGGTPQADTQY
11,TRBJ2-3,TRBV2,ASSLDPTDTQY
13,TRBJ2-1,TRBV4-1,ASSQRTGAYNEQF
12,TRBJ2-1,TRBV11-2,ASSPFRDDNEQF
11,TRBJ1-2,TRBV7-9,ASSPLGGDGYT
12,TRBJ2-5,TRBV30,AWTALWDRETQY
14,TRBJ2-7,TRBV7-2,ASSLAFSGRAYEQY
13,TRBJ2-2,TRBV28,ASSTGGARSGELF
14,TRBJ2-3,TRBV4-1,ASSLIGRTSTDTQY
14,TRBJ1-4,TRBV5-8,ASSLGAGQINEKLF
11,TRBJ2-3,TRBV19,ASSDQGPDTQY
9,TRBJ2-7,TRBV20-1,SAPWVVEQY
12,TRBJ1-2,TRBV27,ASSPRGLGYGYT
10,TRBJ1-5,TRBV15,ATRDSNQPQH
15,TRBJ2-2,TRBV29-1,SVGGTANFANTGELF
14,TRBJ1-3,TRBV28,ASSLYKQHSGNTIY
12,TRBJ1-2,TRBV5-8,ASSLDGKDYGYT
12,TRBJ2-3,TRBV29-1,SVPTGLSTDTQY
15,TRBJ1-3,TRBV19,ASTTNQQGRTGNTIY
13,TRBJ2-7,TRBV7-6,ASSLGHPSTYEQY
13,TRBJ2-1,TRBV5-4,ASSPWGSNYNEQF
10,TRBJ2-1,TRBV6-1,ASSEGYNEQF
14,TRBJ2-7,TRBV5-5,ASSLNGGQLSYEQY
12,TRBJ1-5,TRBV28,ASSLWGYWQPQH
13,TRBJ1-4,TRBV7-9,ASSLEGQQNEKLF
11,TRBJ2-2,TRBV10-1,ASNGPNTGELF
11,TRBJ1-1,TRBV11-2,ASSLGRDRASF
13,TRBJ2-7,TRBV28,ASSSGTSGIYEQY
12,TRBJ2-7,TRBV15,ATSTIREGDEQY
12,TRBJ1-2,TRBV5-6,ASSARQALHGYT
15,TRBJ2-1,TRBV27,ASREGPGQGNYNEQF